The 20 T cell receptor beta chains below were found in one sample sequenced in a study of shared clonotypes between healthy human individuals. Clones were read by immunoSEQ multiplex PCR, and TCRdb kept only the in-frame ones, dropping some. The data hold millions of clones, with around 90% observed a single time. Material for sequencing was naive CD4+ T cells sorted from blood. The subset denotes: CD45RA+ positively selected. All receptors come from a man in his late teens or twenties in good health.

In the case of this clone: The sample carries other DNA sequences with the same CDR3. The chain combines TRBV18 with TRBJ2-7; D unclear. Trimming took 2 bases from V and 5 from J, leaving 4 bases between them. The CDR3 is 11 amino acids. CDR1 is KGHSH and CDR2 is LQKENI in the germline V gene. CDR3 residues: CASSPGDEQYF. The DNA of the CDR3 is TGTGCCAGCTCACCAGGGGACGAGCAGTACTTC.

V is TRBV20-1 and J is TRBJ1-2, with D unclear. Germline V gives CDR1 DFQATT, CDR2 SNEGSKA (reference sequence). This CDR3 has 11 residues. The V end was cut by 1 base, the J end by 8 bases, with 8 bases between. The CDR3 DNA reads TGCAGTGCTAGAGCGGGGTTAGGCTACACCTTC. Translation gives CSARAGLGYTF.

This clone was counted a single time. V and J are TRBV6-6 and TRBJ2-7; D is unresolved. V was cut by 2 bases and J by 2 bases, with 10 bases left in between. The V gene's germline CDR1 is MNHNY and CDR2 SVGAGI (reference sequence). CDR3 length: 14 residues. The CDR3 bases are TGTGCCAGCAGTTACGAGGTCGGAACCTACGAGCAGTACTTC. Its protein is CASSYEVGTYEQYF.

The chain has TRBV7-6 and TRBJ2-1; no firm D call. Between the trimmed V and J ends, which lost 5 bases and 6 bases, there was a span of 11 bases. CDR1 is SGHVS, CDR2 FNYEAQ, per germline. This CDR3 comprises 13 residues. The CDR3 region is CASSPFSGNEQFF. In nucleotides, the CDR3 is TGTGCCAGCAGCCCCTTTTCGGGCAATGAGCAGTTCTTC.

The J gene is TRBJ1-4, the V gene TRBV5-5; maybe TRBD1 (5 bases). V lost 0 bases and J lost 5, with 14 bases in between. In germline, CDR1 is SGHKS, CDR2 YYEKEE (reference sequence). The CDR3 totals 16 residues. The CDR3 loop reads CASSLAAGRVNEKLFF. The DNA for the CDR3 is TGTGCCAGCAGCTTGGCCGCCGGCAGGGTCAATGAAAAACTGTTTTTT.

The chain recombines TRBV21-1 with TRBJ2-1; the listed D gene, TRBD2, was not tested against the DNA. TRBV21-1 is a pseudogene. This CDR3 is built from 12 residues. CDR3 region: CASREGGGEQFF. DNA for the CDR3: TGTGCCAGCCGTGAGGGAGGGGGTGAGCAGTTCTTC.

The rearrangement uses TRBV12-5 and TRBJ1-1; D gene uncertain. V lost 4 bases and J 4 bases, leaving 16 bases between the germline ends. CDR3 length: 15 amino acids. The germline V gene has CDR1 LGHNT and CDR2 FRNRAP. In DNA, the CDR3 is TGTGCTAGTGGTTCCTATCAGAGGCACACCACTGAAGCTTTCTTT. Protein: CASGSYQRHTTEAFF.

V usage is TRBV6-1 and J usage is TRBJ2-5, with 9 bases lining up with TRBD2. The CDR3 runs to 16 residues. The germline gives CDR1 MNHNS, CDR2 SASEGT. With V trimmed by 2 bases and J by 11 bases, 15 bases remained unmatched. The CDR3 bases are TGTGCCAGCAGTGAATCCCCTAGCGGGACCCCCCATCGGCAGTACTTC. It specifies CASSESPSGTPHRQYF.

The CDR3 nucleotides read TGCGCCAGCAGCAGGACAGGGGGGAACACCGGGGAGCTGTTTTTT. This gives the protein CASSRTGGNTGELFF. The rearrangement links TRBV4-1 to TRBJ2-2, with 10 bases matching TRBD1. V shed 5 bases and J 1 base; nucleotides not matched to a gene: 1. The CDR3 length is 15 residues. Germline lookup yields CDR1 MGHRA and CDR2 YSYEKL.

The V gene is TRBV5-1, the J gene TRBJ2-7; 10 nucleotides align to TRBD2. Per germline, CDR1 SGHRS and CDR2 YFSETQ. With V trimmed by 5 bases and J by 0 bases, 2 bases remained unmatched. This CDR3 comprises 14 residues. In DNA form, the CDR3 reads TGCGCCAGCAGGCTAGCGGGGGACTCCTACGAGCAGTACTTC. The encoded protein is CASRLAGDSYEQYF.

The V and J genes are TRBV5-5 and TRBJ2-2, with 8 bases lining up with TRBD1. J lost 5 bases, V lost 3 bases, and 3 bases had no gene match. Germline V gene data show CDR1 as SGHKS and CDR2 as YYEKEE (reference sequence). The CDR3 runs to 14 residues. The CDR3 spells CASSWTGWTGELFF. The CDR3 DNA reads as TGTGCCAGCAGCTGGACAGGGTGGACCGGGGAGCTGTTTTTT.

In regard to this clone: Other DNA sequences in the same sample also yield this CDR3. The chain employs TRBV5-1 and TRBJ1-3, with D uncertain. The CDR3 is made up of 14 amino acids. Germline loops: CDR1 SGHRS, CDR2 YFSETQ. Trimming took 2 bases from V and 1 from J, leaving 7 bases between them. Here the CDR3 DNA reads TGCGCCAGCAGCTTAGGAATTTCTGGAAACACCATATATTTT. It translates to CASSLGISGNTIYF.

The chain combines TRBV2 with TRBJ1-4, with 10 bases fitting TRBD1. Germline V gene sequence: CDR1 SNHLY, CDR2 FYNNEI. The CDR3 covers 15 residues. V shed 6 bases, J shed 3 bases, and the junction held 4 bases outside the gene matches. CDR3 nucleotides: TGTGCCAGCAGGGGGACAGGGGCACCTAATGAAAAACTGTTTTTT. Translating it yields CASRGTGAPNEKLFF.

The chain carries TRBV6-5 and TRBJ2-3; TRBD1 matches at 7 bases. Trimming at V came to 4 bases and at J to 0 bases, leaving 7 bases not matched to a gene. CDR3 size: 16 residues. Germline-derived CDR1 and CDR2 are MNHEY and SVGAGI. CDR3 region: CASSSLWDSSTDTQYF. For the CDR3, the DNA is TGTGCCAGCAGTTCCCTTTGGGACAGTAGCACAGATACGCAGTATTTT.

The V call is TRBV10-3, the J call TRBJ2-7; D not certain. The V gene lost 4 bases and the J gene lost 1 base, with 8 bases spanning the gap. The CDR3 covers 13 residues. Germline V lookup: CDR1 ENHRY, CDR2 SYGVKD. The CDR3 protein is CAISVQDSYEQYF. The CDR3 nucleotides read TGTGCCATCAGTGTTCAGGATTCCTACGAGCAGTACTTC.

The V and J genes are TRBV2 and TRBJ1-1; 7 bases align to TRBD1. The CDR3 runs to 14 residues. CDR1 is SNHLY, CDR2 FYNNEI, per germline. With V trimmed by 2 bases and J by 4 bases, 4 bases remained unmatched. The CDR3 reads CASSEWRGRTEAFF. CDR3 coding DNA: TGTGCCAGCAGTGAATGGAGGGGGCGCACTGAAGCTTTCTTT.

With respect to this clone: The junction differs from germline at one of its ends, possibly a read error. The sample carries other DNA sequences with the same CDR3. The chain recombines TRBV4-1 with TRBJ2-7; TRBD1 matches at 8 bases. Germline V gene data show CDR1 as MGHRA and CDR2 as YSYEKL. This CDR3 is built from 14 residues. In DNA form, the CDR3 reads TGCGCCAGCAGTCAAGGCAGGGGGCCGTACGAGCAGTACTTC. Its translation: CASSQGRGPYEQYF.

This clone was picked up one time. Other DNA sequences in this sample translate to the same CDR3. The chain has TRBV6-5 and TRBJ2-5, with TRBD2 identical over 10 bases. This CDR3 is built from 16 residues. The V and J ends lost 0 bases and 5 bases, in that order; junction bases with no gene match: 6. In germline, CDR1 is MNHEY, CDR2 SVGAGI. The CDR3 bases are TGTGCCAGCAGTTACTCCGGGACTAGCGTGGGGGAGACCCAGTACTTC. Encoded protein: CASSYSGTSVGETQYF.

This clone was seen more than once but under ten times. CDR3 protein: CASNGDPRSPLHF. The CDR3 DNA reads as TGTGCCAGCAATGGGGACCCGAGGTCACCCCTCCACTTT. This sequence joins TRBV6-5 and TRBJ1-6; tentative D call: TRBD1 (5 bases). With 7 bases removed from V and 10 bases from J, the gap between germline ends came to 14 bases. CDR1 and CDR2 from the germline V gene are MNHEY and SVGAGI. The CDR3 sequence is 13 residues long.

The chain employs TRBV5-1 and TRBJ2-7; 14 bases line up with TRBD2. Germline V CDR1 and CDR2: SGHRS, YFSETQ. This CDR3 spans 15 amino acids. V shed 4 bases and J 6 bases; nucleotides not matched to a gene: 6. CDR3 protein: CASSPGLAGGGEQYF. The CDR3 nucleotides read TGCGCCAGCAGCCCCGGACTAGCGGGGGGAGGCGAGCAGTACTTC.